Included here is one TCR beta chain sequence, with context. What it recognizes is unknown. Every participant with HIV received treatment in the United States. The libraries were made with immunoSEQ v3.0 at survey level. Profiling relied on immunoSEQ multiplex PCR, and the TCRdb table lists in-frame clones only, not all of them. This table holds about 25,000 clones, 80% to 90% found once. The germline V gene has CDR1 SGHAT and CDR2 FQDESV (reference sequence). The V end lost 1 base, the J end lost 0 bases, and 9 bases lay between the germline ends. This CDR3 is built from 15 residues. The sample is drawn from a study of long-term antiretroviral therapy in people with HIV. The study's findings and limits: Against controls, HIV repertoires showed narrower ranges of CDR3 length.

The genes are TRBV11-1 and TRBJ1-2, with D possibly TRBD1 on 5 matching bases. The clonotype originates from a man aged 45-60 years with HIV. Here the sequenced sample was unsorted PBMCs, taken 1.2 years after starting antiretroviral therapy. The CDR3 spells CASSLGQNTNYGYTF. In DNA, the CDR3 is TGTGCCAGCAGCTTAGGACAGAATACTAACTATGGCTACACCTTC.